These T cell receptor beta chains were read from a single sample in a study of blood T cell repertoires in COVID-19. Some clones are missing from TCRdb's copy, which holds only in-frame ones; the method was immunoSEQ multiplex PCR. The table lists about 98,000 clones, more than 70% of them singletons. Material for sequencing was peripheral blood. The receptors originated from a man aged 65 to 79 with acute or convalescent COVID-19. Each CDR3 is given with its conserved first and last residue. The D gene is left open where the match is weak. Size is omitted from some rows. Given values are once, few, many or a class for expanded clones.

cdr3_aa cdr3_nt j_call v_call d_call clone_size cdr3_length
CASTPSGRDPYEQYF TGTGCCAGCACCCCTTCCGGGAGGGATCCCTACGAGCAGTACTTC TRBJ2-7 TRBV27 TRBD2 many 15
CSVVLVYGRSTDTQYF TGCAGCGTTGTGTTGGTATACGGGAGATCCACAGATACGCAGTATTTT TRBJ2-3 TRBV29-1 NA once 16
CASSTRQGETQYF TGTGCCAGCAGTACCCGACAGGGCGAGACCCAGTACTTC TRBJ2-5 TRBV6-5 TRBD1 NA 13
CASSSTGVGQPQHF TGCGCCAGCAGCTCCACAGGGGTCGGGCAGCCCCAGCATTTT TRBJ1-5 TRBV5-1 TRBD1 few 14
CASSFYRSGELFF TGTGCCAGCAGTTTTTACCGGTCCGGGGAGCTGTTTTTT TRBJ2-2 TRBV28 NA once 13
CASSDAAGARSSYNSPLHF TGTGCCAGCAGTGACGCCGCGGGGGCGCGTTCCTCCTATAATTCACCCCTCCACTTT TRBJ1-6 TRBV6-4 NA NA 19
CASSSSTGGSYNYGYTF TGTGCCAGTAGTTCTTCGACAGGGGGAAGCTACAACTATGGCTACACCTTC TRBJ1-2 TRBV19 TRBD1 NA 17
CASSINSAGVETQYF TGTGCCAGTAGTATTAATAGCGCAGGGGTGGAGACCCAGTACTTC TRBJ2-5 TRBV19 NA NA 15
CASLVHTEAFF TGTGCCAGCCTAGTCCACACTGAAGCTTTCTTT TRBJ1-1 TRBV9 NA NA 11
CASSIVRQNTEAFF TGTGCCAGTAGTATAGTAAGACAGAACACTGAAGCTTTCTTT TRBJ1-1 TRBV19 NA NA 14
CASSPGGPNTEAFF TGTGCCAGCTCACCAGGGGGCCCGAACACTGAAGCTTTCTTT TRBJ1-1 TRBV18 NA NA 14
CASSETPGLGAFF TGTGCCAGCAGTGAAACTCCAGGGTTGGGAGCTTTCTTT TRBJ1-1 TRBV6-1 NA NA 13
CASSARLAGYNEQFF TGTGCCAGCAGCGCCCGACTAGCGGGCTACAATGAGCAGTTCTTC TRBJ2-1 TRBV7-3 TRBD2 NA 15
CASSAGASGRYEQYF TGTGCCAGCAGCGCAGGGGCTAGCGGGAGATACGAGCAGTACTTC TRBJ2-7 TRBV7-9 TRBD2 NA 15
CASSQSQGNNSPLHF TGCGCCAGCAGCCAATCACAGGGGAATAATTCACCCCTCCACTTT TRBJ1-6 TRBV4-3 TRBD1 NA 15
CASSSGAGYTF TGTGCCAGCAGCTCAGGGGCTGGCTACACCTTC TRBJ1-2 TRBV7-2 NA NA 11
CASSWSTGQGLGGYTF TGTGCCAGCAGCTGGAGTACGGGACAGGGGTTGGGTGGCTACACCTTC TRBJ1-2 TRBV7-2 TRBD1 once 16
CASSLGTSGRELFF TGCGCCAGCAGCTTGGGGACTAGCGGGAGGGAGCTGTTTTTT TRBJ2-2 TRBV5-1 TRBD2 NA 14
CASRSGQPTGELFF TGTGCCAGCAGGTCTGGACAGCCCACCGGGGAGCTGTTTTTT TRBJ2-2 TRBV7-2 NA NA 14
CASSSQGYEQYF TGTGCCAGCAGTTCACAGGGGTACGAGCAGTACTTC TRBJ2-7 TRBV6-2/TRBV6-3 TRBD1 NA 12
CASSLPRTSGSTDTQYF TGTGCCAGCAGTCTCCCCCGGACTAGCGGAAGCACAGATACGCAGTATTTT TRBJ2-3 TRBV27 TRBD2 few 17
CASSSLSRRGEQYF TGTGCCAGTAGTAGCCTCTCCCGGCGAGGCGAGCAGTACTTC TRBJ2-7 TRBV19 NA NA 14
CASSVGPRDYQVKNEQFF TGCGCCAGCAGCGTTGGCCCCCGGGACTATCAAGTAAAAAATGAGCAGTTCTTC TRBJ2-1 TRBV5-1 TRBD2 NA 18
CSVQGRMHGYTF TGCAGCGTACAGGGGCGCATGCATGGCTACACCTTC TRBJ1-2 TRBV29-1 TRBD1 NA 12
CSVAMGTGQGNQPQHF TGCAGCGTGGCAATGGGTACAGGGCAGGGCAATCAGCCCCAGCATTTT TRBJ1-5 TRBV29-1 NA NA 16
CASSLPRLQGYTF TGTGCCAGCAGCTTACCCCGGCTACAGGGCTACACCTTC TRBJ1-2 TRBV7-9 NA NA 13
CASSPLAGGPSDQETQYF TGTGCCAGCTCGCCCCTAGCGGGAGGCCCTTCGGACCAAGAGACCCAGTACTTC TRBJ2-5 TRBV18 TRBD2 NA 18
CASSPSPGTGGRPLHF TGTGCCAGCTCACCTTCTCCCGGGACAGGGGGCCGCCCCCTCCACTTT TRBJ1-6 TRBV18 TRBD1 NA 16
CAWRAGRNQPQHF TGTGCCTGGAGAGCGGGTCGCAATCAGCCCCAGCATTTT TRBJ1-5 TRBV30 NA NA 13
CASSEALRDYEQYF TGTGCCAGCAGTGAAGCGCTCCGGGACTACGAGCAGTACTTC TRBJ2-7 TRBV2 NA NA 14
CASSDWGRDTEAFF TGTGCCAGCAGTGATTGGGGGCGGGACACTGAAGCTTTCTTT TRBJ1-1 TRBV6-1 NA NA 14
CASSLSNWEVHTEAFF TGTGCCAGCAGTTTATCGAATTGGGAGGTCCACACTGAAGCTTTCTTT TRBJ1-1 TRBV27 NA NA 16
CASSLTGAMYNEQFF TGCGCCAGCAGCTTGACAGGGGCTATGTACAATGAGCAGTTCTTC TRBJ2-1 TRBV5-1 TRBD1 NA 15
CASSGRDRSETQYF TGCGCCAGCAGTGGGCGGGACCGTTCAGAGACCCAGTACTTC TRBJ2-5 TRBV5-1 NA few 14
CASSVRLAGYNEQFF TGTGCCAGCAGCGTCCGACTAGCGGGTTACAATGAGCAGTTCTTC TRBJ2-1 TRBV9 TRBD2 NA 15
CASSQSSGANVLTF TGTGCCAGCAGCCAGAGCTCTGGGGCCAACGTCCTGACTTTC TRBJ2-6 TRBV4-2 NA many 14
CAAGGQGGGNTIYF TGTGCCGCAGGGGGACAGGGGGGTGGAAACACCATATATTTT TRBJ1-3 TRBV6-5 TRBD1 NA 14
CASSPPFTGRASTDTQYF TGTGCCAGCTCACCACCATTCACAGGGAGGGCTAGCACAGATACGCAGTATTTT TRBJ2-3 TRBV18 NA NA 18
CASTLRTEETQYF TGCGCCAGCACCTTAAGGACAGAAGAGACCCAGTACTTC TRBJ2-5 TRBV10-1 NA few 13
CASSFGGADQPQHF TGCGCCAGCAGCTTTGGGGGGGCCGATCAGCCCCAGCATTTT TRBJ1-5 TRBV5-1 NA NA 14
CASSYLAEQFF TGTGCCAGCAGTTACTTGGCTGAGCAGTTCTTC TRBJ2-1 TRBV6-5 NA NA 11
CASSQARSGRARDTGELFF TGTGCCAGCAGCCAAGCGAGGAGCGGGAGGGCCAGGGACACCGGGGAGCTGTTTTTT TRBJ2-2 TRBV3-1/TRBV3-2 TRBD2 NA 19
CASSYSWTGGKETQYF TGTGCCAGCAGTTACTCTTGGACAGGGGGTAAAGAGACCCAGTACTTC TRBJ2-5 TRBV6-5 TRBD1 NA 16
CASSLLGGKNTEAFF TGTGCCAGCAGCTTATTAGGCGGTAAGAACACTGAAGCTTTCTTT TRBJ1-1 TRBV11-2 NA NA 15
CASSMGAGGNYGYTF TGTGCCAGCAGTATGGGTGCAGGGGGCAACTATGGCTACACCTTC TRBJ1-2 TRBV5-5 TRBD1 NA 15